This TCR beta chain was obtained from a study of cytomegalovirus exposure and HLA in healthy donors. Whole-study results and caveats: Links to common viral pathogens appeared, in a later analysis, for several of the most significant clusters. Earlier analysis found most TCR beta V segments productive about 87% or about 30% of the time.

CDR1 MDHEN and CDR2 SYDVKM come from the germline V gene. The V gene lost 5 bases and the J gene lost 3 bases, with 14 bases spanning the gap. There are 14 residues in the CDR3. As regards this clone: No antigen is known for it.

Primers for the PCR totalled 60 Vbeta and 13 Jbeta. Some clones are missing from TCRdb's copy, which holds only in-frame ones; the method was immunoSEQ multiplex PCR. The sample yields 120,000 to 150,000 clones, 79% seen once. The TCR sequence derives from a female donor in good health and CMV-seronegative. The sequenced sample was PBMCs. This chain links TRBV28 with TRBJ2-7; a weak D match, TRBD1 (6 bases). The DNA of the CDR3 is TGTGCCAGCAGTCAGACAGGATCGGGCTACGAGCAGTACTTC. Protein product: CASSQTGSGYEQYF.